This T cell receptor (beta chain) was observed in a study of shared clonotypes between healthy human individuals. Deep level was the assay's run setting. It was on ten immunoSEQ deep assay plates that unsorted PBMC DNA was sequenced. Data came from immunoSEQ multiplex PCR; TCRdb stores just in-frame clones and leaves some out. This sample has around 440,000 clones, with 60% to 80% found just once. This sequence originates from a woman in her forties in good health. Some clones in this sample may be carry-over from other donors' samples. Sample: PBMCs.

The CDR3 nucleotides are TGTGCCAGCAGCTGGACTCCGCGGGACACCGGGGAGCTGTTTTTT. The encoded protein is CASSWTPRDTGELFF. V usage is TRBV5-4 and J usage is TRBJ2-2, with a tentative D call TRBD2 (5 bases). This CDR3 has 15 amino acids. Trimming removed 3 bases at V and 3 bases at J, with 12 bases between. The germline V gene has CDR1 SGHNT and CDR2 YYREEE (reference sequence).